This TCR beta chain comes out of a study of CD8+ T cells in alopecia areata (dated by TCRdb to 2016 to 2019). Some background on the complete study: Treated patients were enrolled in an open-label pilot trial of oral tofacitinib, 5 to 10 mg twice daily, for moderate-to-severe alopecia areata. Tofacitinib was administered for 6 to 18 months, and 6 months of follow-up off drug were then conducted to assess delayed response and recurrence. In treated patients, disease severity was measured using the SALT score, which gives the percentage of scalp surface area affected. High-throughput TCRbeta sequencing was used to examine T cell clonal expansion in alopecia areata in both the C3H/HeJ mouse model and human patients. In humans, TCRbeta sequencing was performed on scalp tissue and on sorted CD4+ and CD8+ peripheral blood T cells from healthy controls and from patients with patchy or totalis/universalis alopecia areata. Biopsies were taken from tofacitinib-treated patients at baseline and again at 4 and 24 weeks into treatment, and several of those patients also had a later scalp biopsy. Clonality in the scalp was compared among normal scalp (n=4), patchy alopecia areata scalp (n=8), and alopecia totalis/universalis scalp (n=8). RNA was extracted with the PAXgene miRNA kit for fixed scalp, the miRNeasy kit for PBMCs, and the RNeasy kit for mouse skin. Amplification of TCRbeta CDR3 regions was done by immunoSEQ multiplex PCR using 35 Vbeta forward primers and 13 Jbeta reverse primers.

The time point label of this sample denotes: around 4 weeks on oral tofacitinib. Sample treatment or condition, as interpreted from the label and publication: oral pan-JAK inhibitor, 5-10 mg twice daily. Lesional scalp punch biopsies and peripheral blood were collected from alopecia areata patients. PBMCs were isolated by density centrifugation and stained for CD3, CD4 and CD8, and CD4+ and CD8+ T cells were sorted on a FACSAria. Points on this clone: The antigen it recognizes is unknown. The input lacks base qualities; no much larger clone sits a single base away.

The investigation overall reported the following: The treated cohort was small, with a single nonresponder, so links between baseline CD8+ expansion and response need larger studies. Compared with mice, TCR sequences shared between patients were less clear, possibly partly because of HLA diversity across the patient population. Tofacitinib significantly lowered scalp clonality and the number of expanded CD8+ clones among the top 100 scalp clones. During tofacitinib treatment, many expanded lesional clones remained in scalp and blood, and this persistence may partly explain relapse after treatment is stopped. Unlike mouse skin, which is dominated by gammadelta T cells, normal human skin has resident alphabeta T cells that are also sequenced, and this complicates analysis of the scalp TCR repertoire. Higher clonality and more expanded CD8+ clones were observed in lesional scalp than in normal scalp, particularly in alopecia totalis/universalis, a finding suggestive of antigenic drive.

Library creation used the immunoSEQ multiplex PCR assay. RNA was extracted from all samples and reverse transcribed into cDNA, which served as template for TCR sequencing. First-strand cDNA was synthesized with SuperScript III using a 2:1 mix of oligo-dT and random hexamers. A synthetic immune receptor repertoire was used to assess amplification bias, and residual bias was removed computationally. The source study handled its data this way. Raw reads were preprocessed for error removal, and CDR3 was defined according to IMGT conventions as running from the conserved cysteine to phenylalanine. Clonality was calculated as 1 minus Shannon entropy normalized by log2 of the number of productive unique TCRs. CD4 or CD8 identity of scalp clones was inferred by cross-referencing scalp TCRbeta sequences with sorted blood CD4 and CD8 repertoires. The table was pulled from immuneACCESS by TCRdb, which kept in-frame rearrangements only. Such tables lose some clones; where checked, under half of the loss comes from unresolved V genes, and the rest has no known cause. V and J calls and clone size are those listed in that table; D and trimming were worked out from the DNA. The sample data list some 220,000 clones, and about 58% of these were observed just once. The top ten clones comprise roughly 1.6% of the sample.

The CDR3 spans 13 residues, from the cysteine through the phenylalanine. The entry retains the CDR3 DNA only, 39 bases that are in frame from base 1. V lost 5 bases and J lost 7 bases, and the count of bases not matched to a germline gene is 6. From the germline V gene, CDR1 is SGHRS and CDR2 is YFSETQ. Sequenced material: CD4+ T cells sorted from blood, taken at week 4, from a patient treated with tofacitinib. The rearrangement combines TRBV5-1 with TRBJ2-1, and TRBD2 aligns with 7 junction nucleotides. The clonotype originates from a human donor with alopecia areata. The nucleotide sequence reads as follows: TGCGCCAGCAGGCGCGGGGGAGGTAATGAGCAGTTCTTC. Its translation reads: CASRRGGGNEQFF.